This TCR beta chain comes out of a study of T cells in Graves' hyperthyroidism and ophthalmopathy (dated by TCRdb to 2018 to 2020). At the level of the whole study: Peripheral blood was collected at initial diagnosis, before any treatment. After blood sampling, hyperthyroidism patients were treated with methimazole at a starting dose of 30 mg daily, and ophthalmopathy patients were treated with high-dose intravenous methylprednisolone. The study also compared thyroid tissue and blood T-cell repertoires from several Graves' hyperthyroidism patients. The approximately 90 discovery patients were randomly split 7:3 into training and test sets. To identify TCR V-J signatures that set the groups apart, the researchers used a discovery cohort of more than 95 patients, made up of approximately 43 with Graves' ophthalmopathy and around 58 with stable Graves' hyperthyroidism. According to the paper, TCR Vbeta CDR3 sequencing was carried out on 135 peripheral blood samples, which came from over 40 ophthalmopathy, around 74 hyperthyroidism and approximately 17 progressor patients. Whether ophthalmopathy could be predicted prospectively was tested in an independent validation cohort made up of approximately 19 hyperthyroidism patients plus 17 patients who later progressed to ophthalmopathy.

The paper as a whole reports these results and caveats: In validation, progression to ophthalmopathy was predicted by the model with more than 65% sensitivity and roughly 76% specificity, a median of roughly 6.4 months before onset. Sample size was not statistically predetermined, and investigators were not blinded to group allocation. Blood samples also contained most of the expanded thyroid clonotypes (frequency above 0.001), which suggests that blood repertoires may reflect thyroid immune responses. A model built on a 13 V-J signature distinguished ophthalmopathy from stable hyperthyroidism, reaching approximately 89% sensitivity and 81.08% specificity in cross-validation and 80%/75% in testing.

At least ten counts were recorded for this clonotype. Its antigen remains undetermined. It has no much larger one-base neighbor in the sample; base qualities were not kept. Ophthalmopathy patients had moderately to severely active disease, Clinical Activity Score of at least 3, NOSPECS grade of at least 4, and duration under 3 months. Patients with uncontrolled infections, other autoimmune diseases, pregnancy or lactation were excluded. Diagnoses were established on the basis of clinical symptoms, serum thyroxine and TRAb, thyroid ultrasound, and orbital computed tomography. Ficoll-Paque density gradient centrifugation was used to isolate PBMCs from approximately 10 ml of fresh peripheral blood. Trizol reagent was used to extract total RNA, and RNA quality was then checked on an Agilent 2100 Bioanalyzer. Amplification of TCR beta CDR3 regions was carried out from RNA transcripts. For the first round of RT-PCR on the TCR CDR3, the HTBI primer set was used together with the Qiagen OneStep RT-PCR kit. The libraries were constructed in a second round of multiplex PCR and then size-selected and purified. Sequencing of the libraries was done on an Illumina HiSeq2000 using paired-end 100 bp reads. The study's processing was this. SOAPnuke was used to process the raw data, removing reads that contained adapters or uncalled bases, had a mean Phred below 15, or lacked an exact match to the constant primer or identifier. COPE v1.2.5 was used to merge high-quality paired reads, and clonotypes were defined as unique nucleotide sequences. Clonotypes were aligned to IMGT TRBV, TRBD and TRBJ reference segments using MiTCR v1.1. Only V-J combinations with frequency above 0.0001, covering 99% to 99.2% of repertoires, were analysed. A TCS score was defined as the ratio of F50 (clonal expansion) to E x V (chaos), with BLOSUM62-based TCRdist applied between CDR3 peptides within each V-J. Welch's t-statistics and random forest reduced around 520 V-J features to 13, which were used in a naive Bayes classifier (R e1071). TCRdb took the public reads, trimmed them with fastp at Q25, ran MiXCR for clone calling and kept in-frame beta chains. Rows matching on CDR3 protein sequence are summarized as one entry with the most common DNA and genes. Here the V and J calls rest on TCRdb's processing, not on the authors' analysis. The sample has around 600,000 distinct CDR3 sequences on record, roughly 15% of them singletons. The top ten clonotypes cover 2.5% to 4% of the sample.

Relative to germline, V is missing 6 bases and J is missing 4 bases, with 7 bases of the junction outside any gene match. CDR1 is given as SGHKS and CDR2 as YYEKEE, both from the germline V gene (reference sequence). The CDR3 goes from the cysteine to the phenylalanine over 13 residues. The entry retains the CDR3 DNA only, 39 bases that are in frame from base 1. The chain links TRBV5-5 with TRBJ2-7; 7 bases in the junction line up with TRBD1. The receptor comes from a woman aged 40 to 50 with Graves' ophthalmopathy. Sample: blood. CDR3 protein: CASTGQSLYEQYF. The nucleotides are TGTGCCAGCACGGGACAGAGCTTATACGAGCAGTACTTC.